A single sample gave rise to the 13 T cell receptor beta chains below, sequenced in a study of response to subunit inactivated influenza vaccine. A single record per CDR3 protein comes from TCRdb applying MiXCR to the RT-PCR reads. The repertoire holds 500,000 to 550,000 distinct CDR3 sequences, with under 8.5% as singletons. Sequenced here: PBMCs from blood, sampled about 23 months after vaccination. These receptor sequences come from a man aged 50-75 years who received an inactivated influenza vaccine.

This clonotype was found a few times. The chain links TRBV7-9 to TRBJ2-5; no clear D gene. CDR1 is SEHNR and CDR2 is FQNEAQ in the germline V gene (reference sequence). This CDR3 region has 13 residues. V lost 2 bases to trimming and J lost 4 bases, with 8 bases between them. CDR3 loop: CASSLYSIETQYF. DNA of the CDR3: TGTGCCAGCAGCTTATACAGTATAGAGACCCAGTACTTC.

This clonotype showed up many times. CDR3: CASGGGRGEAFF. The CDR3 DNA reads TGTGCCAGCGGAGGAGGGCGTGGTGAAGCTTTCTTT. This chain links TRBV3-1 with TRBJ1-1, with D uncertain. Germline V gives CDR1 LGHDT, CDR2 YNNKEL (reference sequence). The CDR3 is 12 residues long. V was trimmed by 8 bases and J by 7 bases, leaving 14 bases between them.

This chain connects TRBV6-2 or TRBV6-3 to TRBJ2-7; D is unresolved. The germline V and J ends were trimmed by 0 bases and 3 bases, with 15 bases remaining between them. The germline V gene encodes CDR1 MNHEY and CDR2 SVGEGT. CDR3 length: 16 amino acids. CDR3 DNA sequence: TGTGCCAGCAGTTACTCGATTCTATTACGGAACTACGAGCAGTACTTC. This codes for CASSYSILLRNYEQYF.

This clonotype appeared a few times. V and J are TRBV5-6 and TRBJ1-3; no definite D call. Trimming removed 0 bases from V and 1 base from J, with 11 bases in between. Germline assignment: CDR1 SGHDT and CDR2 YYEEEE. The CDR3 consists of 16 residues. The CDR3 DNA follows: TGTGCCAGCAGCTTGGCCGGGTGGGGTTCTGGAAACACCATATATTTT. Its translation is CASSLAGWGSGNTIYF.

This clonotype was counted ten times or more. V is TRBV25-1 and J is TRBJ2-1, with D unclear. The CDR3 is 13 amino acids. The germline V and J ends were trimmed by 4 bases and 3 bases, with 7 bases remaining between them. CDR1 MGHDK and CDR2 SYGVNS come from the germline V gene. CDR3 DNA: TGTGCCAGCAGTGGGACGTACTACAATGAGCAGTTCTTC. It yields the protein CASSGTYYNEQFF.

For this clonotype: This may come from a read error, since a much larger clone is one base off. The chain carries TRBV15 and TRBJ1-1; TRBD1 aligns across 12 bases. The CDR3 contains 14 residues. The germline V gene encodes CDR1 LNHNV and CDR2 YYDKDF (reference sequence). Unmatched junction bases numbered 3, after V lost 5 bases and J lost 5 bases. CDR3 region: CATSGTGGMTEAFF. The CDR3 nucleotides are TGTGCCACCAGCGGGACAGGGGGCATGACTGAAGCTTTCTTT.

The V gene is TRBV5-1, the J gene TRBJ2-5; 8 positions agree with TRBD2. The CDR3 loop spans 15 amino acids. The junction had 6 bases not matched to a gene; V was cut back by 3 bases and J by 2 bases. From germline, CDR1 is SGHRS and CDR2 YFSETQ. CDR3 protein: CASSSGGAGQETQYF. CDR3 DNA: TGCGCCAGCAGCTCCGGGGGGGCAGGGCAAGAGACCCAGTACTTC.

This clonotype was counted ten times or more. The V gene is TRBV9, the J gene TRBJ2-3; TRBD2 matches 8 bases. Germline assignment: CDR1 SGDLS and CDR2 YYNGEE. J gave up 6 bases and V 0 bases, and 9 bases lay outside the gene matches. The CDR3 sequence is 16 residues long. CDR3 sequence: CASSVAAGGGSDTQYF. The CDR3 DNA reads TGTGCCAGCAGCGTAGCGGCGGGGGGTGGGTCCGATACGCAGTATTTT.

This clonotype was observed a few times. This rearrangement joins TRBV11-2 to TRBJ2-7; TRBD1 matches 7 bases. The CDR3 contains 14 residues. Looked up from germline, CDR1 is SGHAT and CDR2 is FQNNGV. Trimming removed 3 bases from V and 6 bases from J; junction bases left unmatched: 8. CDR3 sequence: CASSFPGTVIEQYF. Here the CDR3 DNA reads TGTGCCAGCAGCTTTCCCGGGACAGTGATCGAGCAGTACTTC.

V is TRBV12-3 or TRBV12-4 and J is TRBJ2-7; no reliable D call. Trimming took off 5 bases at V and 3 bases at J, with 8 bases between the two ends. The CDR3 sequence is 12 residues long. The CDR3 region is CASSRTRYEQYF. The DNA of the CDR3 is TGTGCCAGCAGTAGGACCCGCTACGAGCAGTACTTC.

This clonotype was seen a handful of times. The genes are TRBV5-1 and TRBJ1-3, with 10 bases matching TRBD1. V gave up 5 bases and J gave up 6 bases; unmatched junction bases: 11. Germline CDR1 SGHRS, CDR2 YFSETQ. The CDR3 contains 16 residues. CDR3: CASSIFPGQGLNTIYF. For the CDR3, the DNA is TGCGCCAGCAGTATATTCCCGGGACAGGGGTTAAACACCATATATTTT. Looking up the rest from reference TRBV5-1 and TRBJ1-3 gives the full variable domain: KAGVTQTPRYLIKTRGQQVTLSCSPISGHRSVSWYQQTPGQGLQFLFEYFSETQRNKGNFPGRFSGRQFSNSRSEMNVSTLELGDSALYLCASSIFPGQGLNTIYFGEGSWLTVV.

The rearrangement links TRBV15 to TRBJ2-7; D uncertain. The CDR3 runs 13 residues. Germline loops: CDR1 LNHNV, CDR2 YYDKDF (reference sequence). Trimming took off 5 bases at V and 9 bases at J, with 17 bases between the two ends. The CDR3 spells CATSLDFMVWQYF. The DNA of the CDR3 is TGTGCCACCAGCCTCGACTTTATGGTGTGGCAGTACTTC. The entire variable domain, with the rest obtained from reference TRBV15 and TRBJ2-7, is as follows: DAMVIQNPRYQVTQFGKPVTLSCSQTLNHNVMYWYQQKSSQAPKLLFHYYDKDFNNEADTPDNFQSRRPNTSFCFLDIRSPGLGDTAMYLCATSLDFMVWQYFGPGTRLTVT.

This clonotype was seen ten or more times. The J gene is TRBJ2-1, the V gene TRBV9; tentative D call: TRBD2 (5 bases). V shed 0 bases and J shed 7 bases, with 23 bases lying between them. Germline values: CDR1 SGDLS, CDR2 YYNGEE. The CDR3 covers 18 residues. Here the CDR3 DNA reads TGTGCCAGCAGCGTAGATTTTCGGGGAGAAATAGGCGGGAATGAGCAGTTCTTC. Translated: CASSVDFRGEIGGNEQFF. The variable domain in full, with the rest retrieved from reference TRBV9 and TRBJ2-1, is DSGVTQTPKHLITATGQRVTLRCSPRSGDLSVYWYQQSLDQGLQFLIQYYNGEERAKGNILERFSAQQFPDLHSELNLSSLELGDSALYFCASSVDFRGEIGGNEQFFGPGTRLTVL.